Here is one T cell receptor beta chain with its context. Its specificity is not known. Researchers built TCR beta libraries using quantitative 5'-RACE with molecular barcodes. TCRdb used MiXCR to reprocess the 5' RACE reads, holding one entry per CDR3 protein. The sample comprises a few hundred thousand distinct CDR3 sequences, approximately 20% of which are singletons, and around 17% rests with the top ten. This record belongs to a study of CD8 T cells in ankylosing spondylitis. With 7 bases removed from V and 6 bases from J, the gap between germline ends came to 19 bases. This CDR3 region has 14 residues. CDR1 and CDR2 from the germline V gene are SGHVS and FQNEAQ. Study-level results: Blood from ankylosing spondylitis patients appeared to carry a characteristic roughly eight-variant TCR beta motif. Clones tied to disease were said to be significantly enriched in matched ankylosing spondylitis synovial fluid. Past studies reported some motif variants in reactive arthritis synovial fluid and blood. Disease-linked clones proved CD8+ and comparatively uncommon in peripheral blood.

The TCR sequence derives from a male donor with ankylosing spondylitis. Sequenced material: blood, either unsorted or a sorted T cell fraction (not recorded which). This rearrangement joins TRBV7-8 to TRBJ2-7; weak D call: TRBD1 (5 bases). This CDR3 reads CASTPPGAVGEQYF. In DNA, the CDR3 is TGTGCCAGCACCCCCCCTGGGGCAGTGGGCGAGCAGTACTTC.